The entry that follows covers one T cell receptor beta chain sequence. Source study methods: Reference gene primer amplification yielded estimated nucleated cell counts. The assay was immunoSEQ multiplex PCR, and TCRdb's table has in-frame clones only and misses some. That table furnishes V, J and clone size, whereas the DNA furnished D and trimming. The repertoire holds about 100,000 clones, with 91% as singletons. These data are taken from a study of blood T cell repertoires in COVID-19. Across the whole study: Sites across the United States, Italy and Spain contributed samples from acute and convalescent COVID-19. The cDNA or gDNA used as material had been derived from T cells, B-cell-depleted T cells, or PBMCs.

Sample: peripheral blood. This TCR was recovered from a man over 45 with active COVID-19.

The CDR3 DNA is TGTGCCAGCAGCGTAGTAGCCGCGACTAGCCGAACCACAGATACGCAGTATTTT. As protein: CASSVVAATSRTTDTQYF. The J gene is TRBJ2-3, the V gene TRBV9; TRBD2 matches at 7 bases. CDR1 is SGDLS, CDR2 YYNGEE, per germline. Losses at the gene ends were 0 bases for V and 2 bases for J; bases not matched to a gene: 12. The CDR3 length is 18 residues.